The 13 T cell receptor beta chains listed next were all sequenced from one sample in a study of cytomegalovirus exposure and HLA in healthy donors. PCR employed 60 Vbeta and 13 Jbeta primers. Produced via immunoSEQ multiplex PCR; TCRdb's table is partial and in-frame only. This table lists roughly 200,000 clones. Sequencing input: PBMCs. These receptor sequences come from a girl between 2 and 10 years old in good health and CMV-seropositive.

This chain connects TRBV5-4 to TRBJ2-7; maybe TRBD2 (6 bases). The V end lost 0 bases, the J end lost 2 bases, and 15 bases lay between the germline ends. CDR1 is SGHNT and CDR2 is YYREEE in the germline V gene (reference sequence). The CDR3 contains 16 residues. The CDR3 here is CASSLGIGGNTYEQYF. CDR3 bases: TGTGCCAGCAGCTTGGGCATAGGAGGGAATACCTACGAGCAGTACTTC.

The chain joins TRBV19 to TRBJ1-1, with D unclear. The germline gives CDR1 LNHDA, CDR2 SQIVND (reference sequence). The CDR3 contains 13 residues. V dropped 1 base and J dropped 1 base, with 4 bases sitting between them. This chain's CDR3 is CASSIGPNTEAFF. Here the CDR3 DNA reads TGTGCCAGTAGTATAGGGCCGAACACTGAAGCTTTCTTT.

J is TRBJ1-1 and V is TRBV14; D is possibly TRBD1 (6 bases). V was trimmed by 3 bases and J by 4 bases, leaving 9 bases between them. CDR3 size: 13 residues. CDR1 SGHDN and CDR2 FVKESK come from the germline V gene. CDR3 region: CASSHVGGTEAFF. CDR3 in DNA: TGTGCCAGCAGCCACGTAGGGGGCACTGAAGCTTTCTTT.

The chain employs TRBV10-3 and TRBJ1-6; D is perhaps TRBD1 (6 bases). The CDR3 is 15 residues long. Germline CDR1 ENHRY, CDR2 SYGVKD. V was pared by 0 bases and J by 4 bases, with 7 bases between. DNA of the CDR3: TGTGCCATCAGTGAGTCAGGGGGTTATAATTCACCCCTCCACTTT. Translating it yields CAISESGGYNSPLHF.

V and J are TRBV4-2 and TRBJ2-2; a weak D match, TRBD1 (6 bases). Trimming removed 0 bases at V and 0 bases at J, with 8 bases between. Germline loops: CDR1 LGHNA, CDR2 YNFKEQ. CDR3 size: 16 residues. CDR3 DNA: TGTGCCAGCAGCCAAGAACCAGGGGCGAACACCGGGGAGCTGTTTTTT. As protein: CASSQEPGANTGELFF.

The chain carries TRBV4-1 and TRBJ2-1; TRBD2 matches 13 bases. This CDR3 contains 15 residues. Germline CDR1 MGHRA, CDR2 YSYEKL. Trimming cost V 1 base and J 8 bases; bases outside gene matches: 2. CDR3 in DNA: TGCGCCAGCAGCCAAGGGACTAGCGGGAGCTATGAGCAGTTCTTC. Its translation: CASSQGTSGSYEQFF.

The chain couples TRBV10-3 to TRBJ2-7; no clear D. The germline CDR1 and CDR2 sequences are ENHRY and SYGVKD. This CDR3 region has 13 residues. Trimming shortened V by 2 bases and J by 3 bases, and 8 bases separated the two germline ends. In DNA form, the CDR3 reads TGTGCCATCAGTGAGGGGCCTTTCTACGAGCAGTACTTC. Protein: CAISEGPFYEQYF.

V is TRBV30 and J is TRBJ2-1; maybe TRBD1 (5 bases). With 6 bases removed from V and 5 bases from J, the gap between germline ends came to 11 bases. CDR3 size: 12 residues. The germline CDR1 and CDR2 sequences are GTSNPN and SVGIG (reference sequence). The CDR3 here is CACLLGDNEQFF. DNA of the CDR3: TGTGCCTGCCTGTTAGGGGACAATGAGCAGTTCTTC.

V and J are TRBV5-1 and TRBJ2-7, with D tentatively TRBD2 (5 bases). Germline V gene data show CDR1 as SGHRS and CDR2 as YFSETQ. V was clipped by 2 bases and J by 7 bases, with 16 bases between them. This CDR3 has 14 residues. In nucleotides, the CDR3 is TGCGCCAGCAGCTTACCGGGCCAGCCGGGGGAGCAGTACTTC. It yields the protein CASSLPGQPGEQYF. Supplemented by reference TRBV5-1 and TRBJ2-7, the full variable domain reads KAGVTQTPRYLIKTRGQQVTLSCSPISGHRSVSWYQQTPGQGLQFLFEYFSETQRNKGNFPGRFSGRQFSNSRSEMNVSTLELGDSALYLCASSLPGQPGEQYFGPGTRLTVT.

The chain couples TRBV6-1 to TRBJ1-2; TRBD1 matches at 10 bases. The CDR3 runs 15 residues. Germline V gives CDR1 MNHNS, CDR2 SASEGT. V shed 2 bases and J 3 bases; nucleotides not matched to a gene: 3. As DNA, the CDR3 is TGTGCCAGCAGTGAAACGGGACAGGGGTACTATGGCTACACCTTC. It is translated as CASSETGQGYYGYTF.

The chain links TRBV6-6 to TRBJ2-3, with no clear D. The V gene's germline CDR1 is MNHNY and CDR2 SVGAGI (reference sequence). The CDR3 is 15 residues long. V lost 0 bases and J lost 0, with 7 bases in between. The CDR3 region is CASSYSTLSTDTQYF. The CDR3 region has the DNA TGTGCCAGCAGTTACTCCACTTTAAGCACAGATACGCAGTATTTT.

The rearrangement links TRBV10-3 to TRBJ1-1; 7 bases map to TRBD1. The CDR3 is made up of 12 amino acids. Looked up from germline, CDR1 is ENHRY and CDR2 is SYGVKD. J gave up 4 bases and V 10 bases, and 6 bases lay outside the gene matches. The CDR3 coding sequence is TGTGCCACCTCCACAGGGGCCACTGAAGCTTTCTTT. This sequence encodes CATSTGATEAFF.

V usage is TRBV10-2 and J usage is TRBJ1-3; no reliable D call. Trimming pared 4 bases from V and 0 bases from J, leaving 10 bases between. This CDR3 contains 15 residues. Germline V lookup: CDR1 WSHSY, CDR2 SAAADI. The CDR3 sequence is CASSAPMSSGNTIYF. As DNA, the CDR3 is TGCGCCAGCAGTGCCCCGATGAGCTCTGGAAACACCATATATTTT.